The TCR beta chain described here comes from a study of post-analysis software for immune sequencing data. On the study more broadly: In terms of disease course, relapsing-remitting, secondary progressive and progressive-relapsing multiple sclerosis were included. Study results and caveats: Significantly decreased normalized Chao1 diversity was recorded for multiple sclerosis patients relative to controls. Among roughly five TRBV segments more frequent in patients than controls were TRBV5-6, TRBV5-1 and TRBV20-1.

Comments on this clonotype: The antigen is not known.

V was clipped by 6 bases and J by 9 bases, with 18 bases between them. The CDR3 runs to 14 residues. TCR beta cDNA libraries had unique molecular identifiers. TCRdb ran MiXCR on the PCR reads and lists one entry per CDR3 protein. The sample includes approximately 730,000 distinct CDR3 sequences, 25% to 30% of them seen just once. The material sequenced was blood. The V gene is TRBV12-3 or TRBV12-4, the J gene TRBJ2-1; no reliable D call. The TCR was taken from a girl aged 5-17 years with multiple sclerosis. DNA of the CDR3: TGTGCCAGCAGGCCCGGGCCTAGACGCCCTGAGCAGTTCTTC. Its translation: CASRPGPRRPEQFF.